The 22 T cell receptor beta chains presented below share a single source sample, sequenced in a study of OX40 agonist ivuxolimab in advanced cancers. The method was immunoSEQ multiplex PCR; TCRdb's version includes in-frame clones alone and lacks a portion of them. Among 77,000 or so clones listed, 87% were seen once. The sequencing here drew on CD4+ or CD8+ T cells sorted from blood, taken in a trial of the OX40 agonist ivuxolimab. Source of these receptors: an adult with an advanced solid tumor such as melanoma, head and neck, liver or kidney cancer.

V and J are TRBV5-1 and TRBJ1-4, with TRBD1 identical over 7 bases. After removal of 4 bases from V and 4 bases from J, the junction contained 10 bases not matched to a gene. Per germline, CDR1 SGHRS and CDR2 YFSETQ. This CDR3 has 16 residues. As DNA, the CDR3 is TGCGCCAGCAGCCCGACAGGGTCTCCCGGTAATGAAAAACTGTTTTTT. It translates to CASSPTGSPGNEKLFF.

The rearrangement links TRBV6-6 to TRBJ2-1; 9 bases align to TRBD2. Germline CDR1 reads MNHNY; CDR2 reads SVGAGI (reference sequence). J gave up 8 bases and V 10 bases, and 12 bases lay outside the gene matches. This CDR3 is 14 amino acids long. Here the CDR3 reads CAISVSGGLYEQFF. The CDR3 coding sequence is TGTGCCATCTCAGTCAGCGGGGGGTTATATGAGCAGTTCTTC.

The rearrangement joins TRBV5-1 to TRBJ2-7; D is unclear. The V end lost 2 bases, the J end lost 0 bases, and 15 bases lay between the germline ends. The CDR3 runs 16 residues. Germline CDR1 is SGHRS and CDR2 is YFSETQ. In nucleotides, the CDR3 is TGCGCCAGCAGCTTAACCGGTTTTGTTCGCTCCTACGAGCAGTACTTC. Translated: CASSLTGFVRSYEQYF.

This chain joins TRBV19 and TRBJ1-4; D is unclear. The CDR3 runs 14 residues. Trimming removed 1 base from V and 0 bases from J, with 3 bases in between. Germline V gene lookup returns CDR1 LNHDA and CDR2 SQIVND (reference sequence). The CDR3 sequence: CASSIGTTNEKLFF. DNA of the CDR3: TGTGCCAGTAGTATAGGAACAACTAATGAAAAACTGTTTTTT. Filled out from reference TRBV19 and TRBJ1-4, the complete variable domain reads DGGITQSPKYLFRKEGQNVTLSCEQNLNHDAMYWYRQDPGQGLRLIYYSQIVNDFQKGDIAEGYSVSREKKESFPLTVTSAQKNPTAFYLCASSIGTTNEKLFFGSGTQLSVL.

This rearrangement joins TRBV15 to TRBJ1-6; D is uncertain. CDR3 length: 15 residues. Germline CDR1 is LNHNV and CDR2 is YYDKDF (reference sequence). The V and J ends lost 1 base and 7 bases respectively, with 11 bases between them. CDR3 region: CATSRGPEWNSPLHF. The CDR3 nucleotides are TGTGCCACCAGCAGAGGCCCGGAGTGGAATTCACCCCTCCACTTT.

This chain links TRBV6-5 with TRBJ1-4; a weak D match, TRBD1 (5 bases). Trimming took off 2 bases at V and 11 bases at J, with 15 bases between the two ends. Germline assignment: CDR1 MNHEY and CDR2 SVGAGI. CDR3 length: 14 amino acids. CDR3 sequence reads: CASSYTGGPGKLFF. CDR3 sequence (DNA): TGTGCCAGCAGTTACACGGGGGGACCAGGTAAACTGTTTTTT.

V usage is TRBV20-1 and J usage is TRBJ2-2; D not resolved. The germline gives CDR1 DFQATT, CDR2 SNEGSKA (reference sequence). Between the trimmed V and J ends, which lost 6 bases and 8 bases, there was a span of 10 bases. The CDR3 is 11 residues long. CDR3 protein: CSAKNLGELFF. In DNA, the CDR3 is TGCAGTGCGAAGAACTTAGGGGAGCTGTTTTTT.

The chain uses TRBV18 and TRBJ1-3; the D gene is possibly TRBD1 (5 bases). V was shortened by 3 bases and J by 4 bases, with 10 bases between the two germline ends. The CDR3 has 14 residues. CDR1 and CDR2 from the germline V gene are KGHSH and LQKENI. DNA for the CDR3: TGTGCCAGCTCACCCGAGAACAGGGGAAACACCATATATTTT. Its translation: CASSPENRGNTIYF.

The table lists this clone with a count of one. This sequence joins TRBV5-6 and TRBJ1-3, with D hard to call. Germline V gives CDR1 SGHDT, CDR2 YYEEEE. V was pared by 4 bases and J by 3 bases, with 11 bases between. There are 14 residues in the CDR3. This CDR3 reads CASSRRTVGNTIYF. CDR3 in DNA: TGTGCCAGCAGCCGTCGGACGGTTGGAAACACCATATATTTT.

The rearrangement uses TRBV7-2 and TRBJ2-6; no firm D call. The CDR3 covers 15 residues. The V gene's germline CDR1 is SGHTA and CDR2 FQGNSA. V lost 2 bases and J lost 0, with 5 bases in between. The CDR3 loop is CASSLQSSGANVLTF. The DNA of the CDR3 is TGTGCCAGCAGCTTACAGAGCTCTGGGGCCAACGTCCTGACTTTC.

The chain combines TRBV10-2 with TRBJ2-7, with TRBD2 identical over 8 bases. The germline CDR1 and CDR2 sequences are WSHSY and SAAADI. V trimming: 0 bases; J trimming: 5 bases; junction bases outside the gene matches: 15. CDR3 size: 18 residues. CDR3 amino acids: CASSESTRASGRRDEQYF. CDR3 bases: TGCGCCAGCAGTGAGTCGACTCGGGCAAGCGGGAGAAGGGACGAGCAGTACTTC.

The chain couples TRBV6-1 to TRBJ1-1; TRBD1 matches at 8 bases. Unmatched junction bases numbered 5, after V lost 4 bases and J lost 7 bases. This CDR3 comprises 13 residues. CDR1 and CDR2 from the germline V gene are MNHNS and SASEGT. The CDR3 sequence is CASSGRTGIEAFF. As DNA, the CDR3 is TGTGCCAGCAGTGGTAGGACAGGGATTGAAGCTTTCTTT.

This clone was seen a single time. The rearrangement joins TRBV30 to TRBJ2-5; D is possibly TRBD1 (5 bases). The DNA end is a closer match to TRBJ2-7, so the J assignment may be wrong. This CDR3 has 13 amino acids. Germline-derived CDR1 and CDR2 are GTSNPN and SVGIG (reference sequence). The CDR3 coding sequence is TGTGCCTGGAGTGATCAGGGTGGCTACGAGCAGTACTTC. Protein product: CAWSDQGGYEQYF.

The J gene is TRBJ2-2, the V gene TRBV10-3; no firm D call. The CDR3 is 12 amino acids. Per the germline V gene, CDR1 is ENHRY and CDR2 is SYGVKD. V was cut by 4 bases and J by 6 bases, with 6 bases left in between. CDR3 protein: CAISGAAGELFF. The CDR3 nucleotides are TGTGCCATCAGTGGGGCGGCCGGGGAGCTGTTTTTT.

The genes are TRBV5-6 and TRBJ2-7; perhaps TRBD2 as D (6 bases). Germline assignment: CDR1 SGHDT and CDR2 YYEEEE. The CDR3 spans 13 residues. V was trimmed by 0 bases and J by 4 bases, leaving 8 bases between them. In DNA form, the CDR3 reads TGTGCCAGCAGCTTGGTGGGGGGATACGAGCAGTACTTC. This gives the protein CASSLVGGYEQYF.

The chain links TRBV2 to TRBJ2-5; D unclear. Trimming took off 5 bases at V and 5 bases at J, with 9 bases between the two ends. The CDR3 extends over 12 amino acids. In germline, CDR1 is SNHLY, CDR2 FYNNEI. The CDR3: CASSYTRETQYF. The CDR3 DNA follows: TGTGCCAGCAGTTATACGCGGGAGACCCAGTACTTC.

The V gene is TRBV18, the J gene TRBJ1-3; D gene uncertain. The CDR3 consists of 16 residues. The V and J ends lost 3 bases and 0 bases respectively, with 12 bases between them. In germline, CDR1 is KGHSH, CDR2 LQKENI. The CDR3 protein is CASSPRGTNSGNTIYF. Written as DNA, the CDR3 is TGTGCCAGCTCACCGCGAGGAACCAACTCTGGAAACACCATATATTTT. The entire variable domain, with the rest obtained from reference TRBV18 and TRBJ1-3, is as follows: NAGVMQNPRHLVRRRGQEARLRCSPMKGHSHVYWYRQLPEEGLKFMVYLQKENIIDESGMPKERFSAEFPKEGPSILRIQQVVRGDSAAYFCASSPRGTNSGNTIYFGEGSWLTVV.

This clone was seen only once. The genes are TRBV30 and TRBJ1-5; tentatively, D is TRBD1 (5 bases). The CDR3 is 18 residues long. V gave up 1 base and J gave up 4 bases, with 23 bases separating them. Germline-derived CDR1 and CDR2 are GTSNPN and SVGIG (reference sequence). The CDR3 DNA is TGTGCCTGGAGTGATCCCACCATGGGGCCCCGCAAAAATCAGCCCCAGCATTTT. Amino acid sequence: CAWSDPTMGPRKNQPQHF.

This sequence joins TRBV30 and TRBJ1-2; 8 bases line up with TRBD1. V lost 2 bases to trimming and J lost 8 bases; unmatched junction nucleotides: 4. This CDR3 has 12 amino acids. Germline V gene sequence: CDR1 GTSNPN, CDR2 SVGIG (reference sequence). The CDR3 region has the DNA TGTGCCTGGAGTCCAGGGGGCGGCGGCTACACCTTC. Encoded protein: CAWSPGGGGYTF.

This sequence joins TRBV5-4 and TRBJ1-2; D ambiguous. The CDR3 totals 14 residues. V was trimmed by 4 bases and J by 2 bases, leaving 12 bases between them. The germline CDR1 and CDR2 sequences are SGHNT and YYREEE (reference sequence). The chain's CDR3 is CASSLGVRNYGYTF. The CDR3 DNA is TGTGCCAGCAGCCTCGGGGTCAGGAACTATGGCTACACCTTC.

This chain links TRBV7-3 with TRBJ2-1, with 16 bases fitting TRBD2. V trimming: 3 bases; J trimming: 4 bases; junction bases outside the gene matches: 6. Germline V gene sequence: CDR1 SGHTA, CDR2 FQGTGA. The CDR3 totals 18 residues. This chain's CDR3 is CASSFRGTSGRAYNEQFF. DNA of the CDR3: TGTGCCAGCAGCTTTAGAGGGACTAGCGGGAGGGCGTACAATGAGCAGTTCTTC.

The CDR3 nucleotides read TGTGCCAGCAGCTTGGCGGCGGGGACCTACGAGCAGTACTTC. It translates to CASSLAAGTYEQYF. This chain connects TRBV5-5 to TRBJ2-7; tentative D call: TRBD2 (6 bases). Looked up from germline, CDR1 is SGHKS and CDR2 is YYEKEE (reference sequence). The V end was cut by 0 bases, the J end by 2 bases, with 9 bases between. This CDR3 contains 14 residues. The full variable domain, in which reference TRBV5-5 and TRBJ2-7 provide the parts outside the CDR3, is DAGVTQSPTHLIKTRGQQVTLRCSPISGHKSVSWYQQVLGQGPQFIFQYYEKEERGRGNFPDRFSARQFPNYSSELNVNALLLGDSALYLCASSLAAGTYEQYFGPGTRLTVT.